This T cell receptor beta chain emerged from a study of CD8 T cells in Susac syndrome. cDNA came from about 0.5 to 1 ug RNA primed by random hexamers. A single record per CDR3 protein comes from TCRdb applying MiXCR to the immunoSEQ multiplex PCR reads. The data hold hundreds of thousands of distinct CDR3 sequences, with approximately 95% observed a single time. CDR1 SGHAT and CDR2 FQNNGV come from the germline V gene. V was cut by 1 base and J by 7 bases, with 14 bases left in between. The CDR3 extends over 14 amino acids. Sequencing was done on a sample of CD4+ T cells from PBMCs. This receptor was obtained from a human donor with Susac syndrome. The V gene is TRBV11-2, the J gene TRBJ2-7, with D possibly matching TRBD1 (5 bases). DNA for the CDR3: TGTGCCAGCAGCTTAGCTGGGCAGGGCTTGGAGCAGTACTTC. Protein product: CASSLAGQGLEQYF.